This T cell receptor (beta chain) was recorded in a study of T cells in localized non-small cell lung cancer. Assay: immunoSEQ multiplex PCR; the TCRdb copy retains only in-frame clones and omits some. The sample has 100,000 to 150,000 clones, more than 80% seen once. Trimming shortened V by 3 bases and J by 5 bases, and 15 bases separated the two germline ends. Germline-derived CDR1 and CDR2 are MDHEN and SYDVKM. This CDR3 contains 15 residues. Whole-study findings and limits: Longer overall survival accompanied higher blood T cell density. A median approximately 60 of the top 100 tumor clones appeared in adjacent lung. Among the tissues sampled, uninvolved adjacent lung had the highest T cell clonality, above tumor. Tumor samples were not multi-region, leaving intratumor heterogeneity unexcluded.

About this clone: Antigen specificity is unknown.

The origin of this receptor is a female donor at least 60 years old with stage I lung adenocarcinoma. This chain uses TRBV28 with TRBJ2-3; D might be TRBD1 (6 bases). The sequencing used peripheral blood, collected before any cancer treatment. The CDR3 DNA sequence: TGTGCCAGCAGTTTCCCGGGACAAGGTGGAGATACGCAGTATTTT. Translation gives CASSFPGQGGDTQYF.